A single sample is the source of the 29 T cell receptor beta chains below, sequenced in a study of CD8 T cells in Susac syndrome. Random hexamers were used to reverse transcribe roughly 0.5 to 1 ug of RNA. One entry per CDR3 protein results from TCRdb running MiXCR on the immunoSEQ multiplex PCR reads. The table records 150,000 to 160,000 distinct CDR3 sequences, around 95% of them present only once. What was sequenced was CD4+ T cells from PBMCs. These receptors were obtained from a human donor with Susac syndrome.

CDR3 DNA sequence: TGTGCCAGCAGCCGGGCGGCAGGGGGAAGGACAGATACGCAGTATTTT. Amino acids: CASSRAAGGRTDTQYF. The genes are TRBV7-9 and TRBJ2-3, with 7 bases identical to TRBD1. The V gene end was trimmed by 5 bases and the J gene end by 3 bases; junction bases not matched to a gene: 11. The CDR3 covers 16 residues. Germline V lookup: CDR1 SEHNR, CDR2 FQNEAQ (reference sequence).

CDR3 nucleotide sequence: TGCAGTGCAAGACAGGGGGCCTCAGATACGCAGTATTTT. It translates to CSARQGASDTQYF. The rearrangement joins TRBV20-1 to TRBJ2-3; 10 bases align to TRBD1. The CDR3 consists of 13 residues. With V trimmed by 6 bases and J by 4 bases, 4 bases remained unmatched. Germline loops: CDR1 DFQATT, CDR2 SNEGSKA (reference sequence).

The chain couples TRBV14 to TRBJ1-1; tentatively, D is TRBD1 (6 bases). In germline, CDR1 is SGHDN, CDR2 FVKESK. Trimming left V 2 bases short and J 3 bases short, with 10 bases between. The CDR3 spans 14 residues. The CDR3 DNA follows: TGTGCCAGCAGCCAAAAGGGGGGATACACTGAAGCTTTCTTT. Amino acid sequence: CASSQKGGYTEAFF.

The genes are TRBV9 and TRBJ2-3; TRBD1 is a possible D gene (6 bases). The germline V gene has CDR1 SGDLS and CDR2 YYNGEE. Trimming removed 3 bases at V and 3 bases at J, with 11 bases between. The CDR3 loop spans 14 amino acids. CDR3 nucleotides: TGTGCCAGCAGCGCCAGACAGGCGACAGATACGCAGTATTTT. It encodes CASSARQATDTQYF.

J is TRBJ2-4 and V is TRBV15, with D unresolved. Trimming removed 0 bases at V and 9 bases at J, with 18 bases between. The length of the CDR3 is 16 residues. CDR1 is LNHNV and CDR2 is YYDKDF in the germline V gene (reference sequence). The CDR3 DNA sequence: TGTGCCACCAGCAGAGATAGAGGACGGACCCAATTCATTCAGTACTTC. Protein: CATSRDRGRTQFIQYF.

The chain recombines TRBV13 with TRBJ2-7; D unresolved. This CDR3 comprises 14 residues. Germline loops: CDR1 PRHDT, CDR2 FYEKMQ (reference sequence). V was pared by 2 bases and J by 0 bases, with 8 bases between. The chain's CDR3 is CASSLRRNSYEQYF. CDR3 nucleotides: TGTGCCAGCAGCTTACGTCGAAACTCCTACGAGCAGTACTTC.

This CDR3 reads CASSLAVSGNTEAFF. The CDR3 region has the DNA TGCGCCAGCAGCTTGGCGGTTAGCGGGAACACTGAAGCTTTCTTT. The V gene is TRBV5-1, the J gene TRBJ1-1; D gene ambiguous. The CDR3 spans 15 residues. Germline lookup yields CDR1 SGHRS and CDR2 YFSETQ. V lost 0 bases to trimming and J lost 1 base, with 10 bases between them.

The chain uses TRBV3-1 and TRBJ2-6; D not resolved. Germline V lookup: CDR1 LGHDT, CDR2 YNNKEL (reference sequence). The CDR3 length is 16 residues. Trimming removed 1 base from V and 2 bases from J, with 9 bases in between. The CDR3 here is CASSQGRFAGANVLTF. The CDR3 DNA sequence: TGTGCCAGCAGCCAAGGTCGGTTTGCTGGGGCCAACGTCCTGACTTTC.

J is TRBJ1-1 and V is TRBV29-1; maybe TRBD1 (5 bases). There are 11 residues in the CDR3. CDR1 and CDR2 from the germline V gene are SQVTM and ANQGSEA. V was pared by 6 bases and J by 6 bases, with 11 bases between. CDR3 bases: TGCAGCGTAGGGGATATGGCTGAAGCTTTCTTT. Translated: CSVGDMAEAFF.

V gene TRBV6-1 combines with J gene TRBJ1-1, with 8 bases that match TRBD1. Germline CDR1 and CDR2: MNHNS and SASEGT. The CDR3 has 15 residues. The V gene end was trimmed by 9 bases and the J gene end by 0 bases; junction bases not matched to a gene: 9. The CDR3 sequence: CASATGTGLNTEAFF. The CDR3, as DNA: TGTGCCAGTGCCACCGGGACAGGTCTGAACACTGAAGCTTTCTTT.

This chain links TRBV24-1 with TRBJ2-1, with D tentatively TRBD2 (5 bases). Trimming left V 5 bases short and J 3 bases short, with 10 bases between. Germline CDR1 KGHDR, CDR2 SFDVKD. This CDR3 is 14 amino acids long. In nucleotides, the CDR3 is TGTGCCACCAGTGGCCCCGGAGGCTACAATGAGCAGTTCTTC. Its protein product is CATSGPGGYNEQFF.

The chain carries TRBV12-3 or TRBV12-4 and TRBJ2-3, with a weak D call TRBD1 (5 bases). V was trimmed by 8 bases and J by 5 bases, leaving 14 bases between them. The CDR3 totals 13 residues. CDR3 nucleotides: TGTGCCAGCCAGTTGACAGCTCGAGATACGCAGTATTTT. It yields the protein CASQLTARDTQYF.

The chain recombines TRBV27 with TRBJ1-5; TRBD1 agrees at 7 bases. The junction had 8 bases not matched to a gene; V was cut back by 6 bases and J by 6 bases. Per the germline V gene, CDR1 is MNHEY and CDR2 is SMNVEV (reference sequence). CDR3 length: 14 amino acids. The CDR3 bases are TGTGCCAGCAGGCCTAACAGGGGTGGTCAGCCCCAGCATTTT. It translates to CASRPNRGGQPQHF.

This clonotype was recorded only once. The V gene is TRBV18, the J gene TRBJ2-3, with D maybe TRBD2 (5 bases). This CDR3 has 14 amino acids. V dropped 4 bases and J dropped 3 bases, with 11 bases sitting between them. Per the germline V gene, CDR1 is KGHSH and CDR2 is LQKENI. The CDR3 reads CASSRESGTDTQYF. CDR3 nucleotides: TGTGCCAGCTCACGGGAGAGTGGAACAGATACGCAGTATTTT.

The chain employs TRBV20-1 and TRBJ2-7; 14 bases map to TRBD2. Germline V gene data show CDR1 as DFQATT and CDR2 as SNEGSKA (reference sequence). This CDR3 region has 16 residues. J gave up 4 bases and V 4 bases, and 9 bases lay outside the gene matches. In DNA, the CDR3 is TGCAGTGCTACTGCCAGAGGGACTAGCGGGGGTTACGAGCAGTACTTC. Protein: CSATARGTSGGYEQYF.

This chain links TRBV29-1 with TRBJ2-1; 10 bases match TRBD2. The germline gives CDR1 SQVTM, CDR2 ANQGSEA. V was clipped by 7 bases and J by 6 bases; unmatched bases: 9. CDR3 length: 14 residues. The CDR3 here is CSATSGALFNEQFF. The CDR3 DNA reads TGCAGCGCCACTAGCGGGGCGCTTTTCAATGAGCAGTTCTTC.

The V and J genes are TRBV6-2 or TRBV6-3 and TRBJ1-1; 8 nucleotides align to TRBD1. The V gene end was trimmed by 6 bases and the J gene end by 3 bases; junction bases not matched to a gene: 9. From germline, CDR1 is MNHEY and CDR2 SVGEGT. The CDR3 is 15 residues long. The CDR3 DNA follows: TGTGCCAGCAGGACGGACAGGGCCGGGTACACTGAAGCTTTCTTT. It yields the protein CASRTDRAGYTEAFF.

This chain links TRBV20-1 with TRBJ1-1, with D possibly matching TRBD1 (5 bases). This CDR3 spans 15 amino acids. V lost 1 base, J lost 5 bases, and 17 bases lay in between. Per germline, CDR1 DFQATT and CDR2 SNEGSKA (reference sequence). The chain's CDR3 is CSARGNSGRGTEAFF. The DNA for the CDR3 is TGCAGTGCTAGAGGGAATTCAGGTCGGGGGACTGAAGCTTTCTTT.

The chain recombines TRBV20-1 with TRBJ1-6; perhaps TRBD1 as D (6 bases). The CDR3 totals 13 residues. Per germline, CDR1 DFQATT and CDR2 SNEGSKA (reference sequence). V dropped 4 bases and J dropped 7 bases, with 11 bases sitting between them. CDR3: CSAIQGWNSPLHF. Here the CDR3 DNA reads TGCAGTGCTATACAGGGTTGGAATTCACCCCTCCACTTT.

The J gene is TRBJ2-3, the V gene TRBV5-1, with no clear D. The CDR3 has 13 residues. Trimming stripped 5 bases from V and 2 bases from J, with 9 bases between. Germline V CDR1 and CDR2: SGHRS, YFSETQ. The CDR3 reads CASSMTPTDTQYF. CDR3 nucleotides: TGCGCCAGCAGTATGACTCCCACAGATACGCAGTATTTT.

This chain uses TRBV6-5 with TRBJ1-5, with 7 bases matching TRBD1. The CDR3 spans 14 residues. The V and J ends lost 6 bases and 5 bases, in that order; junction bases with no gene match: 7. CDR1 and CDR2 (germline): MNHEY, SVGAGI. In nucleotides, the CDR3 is TGTGCCAGCAGCCTTGACAGGGTTGATCAGCCCCAGCATTTT. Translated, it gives CASSLDRVDQPQHF.

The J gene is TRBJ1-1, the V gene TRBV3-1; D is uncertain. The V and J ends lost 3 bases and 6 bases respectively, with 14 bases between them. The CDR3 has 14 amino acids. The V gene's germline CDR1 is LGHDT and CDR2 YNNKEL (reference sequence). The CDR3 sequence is CASSQPSGSAEAFF. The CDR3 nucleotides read TGTGCCAGCAGCCAGCCCTCCGGAAGCGCTGAAGCTTTCTTT.

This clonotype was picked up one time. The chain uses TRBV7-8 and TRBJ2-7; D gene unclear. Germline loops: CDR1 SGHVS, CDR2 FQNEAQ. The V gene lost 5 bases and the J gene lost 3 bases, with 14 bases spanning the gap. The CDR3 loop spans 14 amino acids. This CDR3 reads CASSNLGVGYEQYF. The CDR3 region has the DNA TGTGCCAGCAGCAACCTAGGAGTGGGCTACGAGCAGTACTTC.

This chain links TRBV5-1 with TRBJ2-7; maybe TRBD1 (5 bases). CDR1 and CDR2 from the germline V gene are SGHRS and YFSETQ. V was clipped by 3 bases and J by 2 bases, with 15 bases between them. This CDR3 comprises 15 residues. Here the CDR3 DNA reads TGCGCCAGCAGCTCGAAAGACAGAGCGACCTACGAGCAGTACTTC. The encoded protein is CASSSKDRATYEQYF. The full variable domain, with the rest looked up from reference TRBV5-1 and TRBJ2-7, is KAGVTQTPRYLIKTRGQQVTLSCSPISGHRSVSWYQQTPGQGLQFLFEYFSETQRNKGNFPGRFSGRQFSNSRSEMNVSTLELGDSALYLCASSSKDRATYEQYFGPGTRLTVT.

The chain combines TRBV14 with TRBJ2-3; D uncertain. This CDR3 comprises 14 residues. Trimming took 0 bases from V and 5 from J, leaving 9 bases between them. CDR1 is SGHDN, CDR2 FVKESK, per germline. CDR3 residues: CASSQDKGQDTQYF. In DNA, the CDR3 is TGTGCCAGCAGCCAAGATAAAGGGCAAGATACGCAGTATTTT.

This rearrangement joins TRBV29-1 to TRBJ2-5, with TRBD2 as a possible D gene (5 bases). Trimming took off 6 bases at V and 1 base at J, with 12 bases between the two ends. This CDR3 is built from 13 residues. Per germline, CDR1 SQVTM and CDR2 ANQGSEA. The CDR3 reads CSVREPVQETQYF. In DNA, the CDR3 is TGCAGCGTCCGGGAACCCGTCCAAGAGACCCAGTACTTC.

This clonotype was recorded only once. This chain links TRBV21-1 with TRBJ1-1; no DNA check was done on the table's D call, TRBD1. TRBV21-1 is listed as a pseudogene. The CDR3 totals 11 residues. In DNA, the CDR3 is TGTGCCAGCCGGGAAGGCACTGAAGCTTTCTTT. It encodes CASREGTEAFF.

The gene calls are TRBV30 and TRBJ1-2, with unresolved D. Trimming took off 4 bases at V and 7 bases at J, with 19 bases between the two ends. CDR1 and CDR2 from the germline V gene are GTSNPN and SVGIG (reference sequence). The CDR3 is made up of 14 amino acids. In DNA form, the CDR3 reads TGTGCCTGGATAAGCGCTAGAGGGCCATCTGGCTACACCTTC. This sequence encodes CAWISARGPSGYTF.

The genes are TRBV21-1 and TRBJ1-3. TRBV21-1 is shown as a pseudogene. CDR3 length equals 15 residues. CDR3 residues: CASSRRGVSGNTIYF. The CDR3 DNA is TGTGCCAGCTCTCGGCGGGGGGTATCTGGAAACACCATATATTTT.